The clone carrying this TCR beta chain occurred many times. Its target is unknown. This entry comes from a study of blood T cells in healthy people across ages. Overall study: T cells yielded about one barcoded beta molecule per two cells through template switching. Findings of the study overall: Diversity was estimated from one million T cells, and these estimates were considered underestimates.

Germline values: CDR1 MNHEY, CDR2 SVGEGT. The CDR3 has 14 amino acids. V trimming: 6 bases; J trimming: 11 bases; junction bases outside the gene matches: 9. A second PCR, run for roughly 7 to 12 cycles, used a sample-barcoded 5' primer plus a J-beta primer mix. TCRdb redid the calling of the 5' RACE reads with MiXCR, one entry per CDR3 protein. The data hold 750,000 to 1,000,000 distinct CDR3 sequences, with about 29% observed a single time. A further study also used this sample, focusing on T cells of mothers and their children. That paper notes: The effect of thymic selection on TCR recombination output is similar between related and unrelated pairs. Researchers found no T cell clones that were persistent and microchimeric.

Sequenced material: blood. The chain joins TRBV6-2 or TRBV6-3 to TRBJ2-5; 13 nucleotides line up with TRBD2. This receptor was obtained from a woman aged 40 to 50 in good health. CDR3 amino acids: CASSRTSGGLRQYF. CDR3 bases: TGTGCCAGCAGCCGGACTAGCGGGGGACTTCGGCAGTACTTC.